This T cell receptor beta chain was captured by sequencing in a study of T cell repertoires in cytomegalovirus infection. On the study more broadly: HLA-B-restricted CMV epitopes that are well studied were used alongside recently identified HLA-C-restricted ones. It can be stated that public TCR beta signatures indicated CMV infection as well as a matching HLA type.

TCRdb used MiXCR to reprocess the reads, holding one entry per CDR3 protein. The sample includes hundreds of thousands of distinct CDR3 sequences, roughly 31% seen only once; the top ten take 10% to 15%. Comments on this clonotype: Its specificity is not known.

Study-wide findings and caveats: People with CMV and the relevant HLA were identified by cumulative public TCR beta family frequency. CMV-specific HLA-C-restricted TCR beta clonotypes dominated the ex vivo response.

Trimming shortened V by 1 base and J by 4 bases, and 19 bases separated the two germline ends. Germline CDR1 reads MNHEY; CDR2 reads SVGAGI. The CDR3 has 18 residues. The sequenced sample was cultured CD8+ T cells from PBMCs, obtained from culture after CMV antigen stimulation. V and J are TRBV6-5 and TRBJ2-2, with D tentatively TRBD2 (5 bases). This clonotype originated in a human donor in good health (CMV status not recorded). Some clones in this sample may be carry-over from other donors' samples. CDR3 sequence reads: CASSYYGSSLGSTGELFF. In nucleotides, the CDR3 is TGTGCCAGCAGTTACTACGGCAGCTCCCTGGGGAGCACCGGGGAGCTGTTTTTT.